This T cell receptor (beta chain) was recorded in a study of neoadjuvant anti-PD-1 for oral cavity cancer. Time point specified: after neoadjuvant nivolumab, at surgical resection. Patients had newly diagnosed, untreated stage II-IVA oral cavity squamous cell carcinoma. Most tumor samples had 4 to 5.5 ug input DNA in two replicates. The protocol was immunoSEQ multiplex PCR, while the TCRdb copy is restricted to in-frame clones and leaves out a portion. The sample has 35,000 to 40,000 clones; around 40% are singletons. V dropped 4 bases and J dropped 6; count of bases not matched to a gene: 11. The CDR3 consists of 15 residues. The germline V gene has CDR1 SGHNT and CDR2 YYREEE (reference sequence).

The chain links TRBV5-4 to TRBJ1-2; 8 positions agree with TRBD1. Sequencing was performed on tumor tissue, taken after nivolumab (anti-PD-1) treatment. This sequence originates from a person between 35 and 79 years old with oral cavity squamous cell carcinoma. This CDR3 is CASSHPRTGMNGYTF. The CDR3, as DNA: TGTGCCAGCAGCCACCCACGGACAGGGATGAATGGCTACACCTTC.